This TCR beta chain appears in the sequencing data of a study of shared clonotypes between healthy human individuals. At the level of the study: The donor group consisted of two women and three men, aged 18 to 49.

Study findings and constraints: Non-shared clonotypes displayed generation probabilities falling below those of clonotypes present in all four donors. A limitation of the genetic and exposure-history diversity represented arose from few donors.

Sorted-subset replicate PCR reactions were performed with approximately 200 ng DNA, corresponding to about 32,000 T cell genomes. The data were produced by immunoSEQ multiplex PCR, yet TCRdb's version contains in-frame clones alone and is incomplete. The sample contains around 2.1 million clones, just over 90% of which appear only once. Germline CDR1 is LGHNA and CDR2 is YSLEER. V lost 8 bases to trimming and J lost 0 bases, with 14 bases between them. This CDR3 has 15 residues. Notes on this clone: No antigen is known for it.

Cells designated naive CD8 were CD45RO-negative and were positively selected for CCR7, with terminally differentiated effector memory CD45RA+ cells excluded. This clonotype was obtained from a man aged 18 to 29 in good health. Some clones in this sample may be carry-over from other donors' samples. The sequencing input was naive CD8+ T cells from PBMCs. The rearrangement uses TRBV4-3 and TRBJ1-5; no firm D call. Here the CDR3 DNA reads TGCGCCAGCGCGGCCGGGGTAAATAGCAATCAGCCCCAGCATTTT. Residues: CASAAGVNSNQPQHF.